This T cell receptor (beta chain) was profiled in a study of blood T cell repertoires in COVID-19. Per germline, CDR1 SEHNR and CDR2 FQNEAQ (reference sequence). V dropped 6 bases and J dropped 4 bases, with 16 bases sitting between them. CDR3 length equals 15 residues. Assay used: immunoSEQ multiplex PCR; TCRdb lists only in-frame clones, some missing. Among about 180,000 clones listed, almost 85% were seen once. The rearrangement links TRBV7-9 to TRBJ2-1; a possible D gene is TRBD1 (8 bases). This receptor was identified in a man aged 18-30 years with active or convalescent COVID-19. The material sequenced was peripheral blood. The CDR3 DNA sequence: TGTGCCAGCAGTCAGAACAGGGGGGGTTACAATGAGCAGTTCTTC. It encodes CASSQNRGGYNEQFF.